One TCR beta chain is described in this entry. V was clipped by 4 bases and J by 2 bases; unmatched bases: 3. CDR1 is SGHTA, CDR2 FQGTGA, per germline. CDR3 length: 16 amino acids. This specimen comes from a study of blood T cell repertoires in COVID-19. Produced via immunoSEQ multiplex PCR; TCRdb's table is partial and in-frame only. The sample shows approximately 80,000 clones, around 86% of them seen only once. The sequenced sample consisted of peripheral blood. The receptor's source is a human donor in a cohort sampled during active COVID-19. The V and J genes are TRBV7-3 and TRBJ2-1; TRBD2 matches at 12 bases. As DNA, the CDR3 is TGTGCCAGCAGCTCTTCTAGCGGGGGGGCCTACAATGAGCAGTTCTTC. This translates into CASSSSSGGAYNEQFF.